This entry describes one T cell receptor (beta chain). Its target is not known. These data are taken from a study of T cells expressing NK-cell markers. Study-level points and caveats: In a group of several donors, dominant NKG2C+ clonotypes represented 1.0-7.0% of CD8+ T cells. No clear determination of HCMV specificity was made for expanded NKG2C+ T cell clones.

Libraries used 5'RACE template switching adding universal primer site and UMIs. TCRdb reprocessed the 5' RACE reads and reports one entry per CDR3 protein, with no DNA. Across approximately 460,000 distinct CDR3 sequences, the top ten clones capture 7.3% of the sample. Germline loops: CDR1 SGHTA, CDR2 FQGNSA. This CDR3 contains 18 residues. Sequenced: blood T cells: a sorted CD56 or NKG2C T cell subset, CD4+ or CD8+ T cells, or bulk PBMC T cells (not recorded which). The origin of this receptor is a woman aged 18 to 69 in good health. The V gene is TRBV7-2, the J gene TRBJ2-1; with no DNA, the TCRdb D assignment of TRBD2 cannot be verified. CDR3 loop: CASSLSLAGGSSYNEQFF.